The TCR beta chain under discussion was sequenced for a study of brain T cells in children with intractable seizures. Sample time point: blood from clinic visit 5 months post-surgery; TSC patient then seizure free. In its sample, this clone was seen once. Other nucleotide sequences in the sample specify the same CDR3. Sequencing was performed with immunoSEQ multiplex PCR; in TCRdb, only in-frame clones are kept and a portion is missing. This sample has approximately 330,000 clones, with 93% found just once. V lost 0 bases, J lost 0 bases, and 8 bases lay in between. The CDR3 length is 15 residues. Germline CDR1 and CDR2: MNHEY and SMNVEV (reference sequence).

The material sequenced was peripheral blood, taken about 5 months after surgery. The sequence was obtained from a boy younger than two with tuberous sclerosis and intractable seizures. The chain combines TRBV27 with TRBJ1-1, with a weak D call TRBD1 (5 bases). The CDR3 loop reads CASSLSAGMNTEAFF. CDR3 DNA sequence: TGTGCCAGCAGTTTATCGGCAGGGATGAACACTGAAGCTTTCTTT.